Sequencing of this T cell receptor beta chain was carried out in a study of cytomegalovirus exposure and HLA in healthy donors. Germline V gene data show CDR1 as MDHEN and CDR2 as SYDVKM. V lost 7 bases to trimming and J lost 5 bases, with 9 bases between them. The CDR3 has 12 residues. Note on this clone: The antigen remains undetermined.

Clones were sequenced by immunoSEQ multiplex PCR, and TCRdb holds only the in-frame ones, with some missing. This sample has 57,000 or so clones, with about 93% found just once. Study results and caveats: Associated with cytomegalovirus, according to the listing, were around 170 TCR beta chains.

Specimen: PBMCs. The TCR was taken from a man in his late teens or twenties in good health and CMV-seronegative. The V and J genes are TRBV28 and TRBJ2-1; D perhaps matches TRBD1 (6 bases). The CDR3 reads CASMDSDNEQFF. The CDR3 region has the DNA TGTGCCAGCATGGACAGTGACAATGAGCAGTTCTTC.